This TCR beta chain is from a study of neoadjuvant anti-PD-1 for oral cavity cancer. The time point is: after neoadjuvant nivolumab, at surgical resection. After removal of 4 bases from V and 7 bases from J, the junction contained 9 bases not matched to a gene. The CDR3 totals 15 residues. CDR1 and CDR2 from the germline V gene are SGHRS and YFSETQ. Blood libraries mostly used around 510 ng genomic DNA, six replicates each. TCRdb's copy holds only in-frame clones and misses some; the assay was immunoSEQ multiplex PCR. The repertoire consists of 10,000 to 15,000 clones, with under 70% occurring once and the leading ten covering approximately 2.8%.

This clonotype was sampled from a person between 35 and 79 years old with oral cavity squamous cell carcinoma. This sequence joins TRBV5-1 and TRBJ2-1, with TRBD1 matching 9 bases. Source: PBMCs, taken after nivolumab (anti-PD-1) treatment. In DNA, the CDR3 is TGCGCCAGCAGCCTTACAGGGGGCGCACAGAATGAGCAGTTCTTC. Residues: CASSLTGGAQNEQFF.